This TCR beta chain was recovered during a study of CD8 T cells in Susac syndrome (dated by TCRdb to the late 2010s). Looking at the study overall: Whether CD8+ T cell activation and differentiation in Susac syndrome was antigen driven was tested using repertoire sequencing. The study compared CD8+ T cell repertoire clonality among approximately twelve healthy donors, about 14 Susac syndrome patients and approximately 16 multiple sclerosis patients.

Between the V and J ends, shortened by 4 bases and 3 bases respectively, the junction contains 10 bases. The CDR3 goes from the cysteine to the phenylalanine over 13 residues. Kept here is only the CDR3 DNA, which spans 39 bases and is read in frame from base 1. Per the germline V gene (reference sequence), LNHDA is the CDR1 and SQIVND is the CDR2. As concerns this clonotype: Which antigen it targets is not known. Per-base quality was not reported, and no clone a single base away is much larger than it.

RNA was extracted using the RNeasy kit, and roughly 0.5 to 1 microgram was reverse transcribed with random hexamers. The immunoSEQ multiplex PCR assay, which covers 54 Vbeta and 13 Jbeta segments, was used to amplify TCR beta CDR3 regions. Bias from PCR amplification was corrected by using a synthetic template baseline for primer optimization and for computational correction. In the original analysis: Reads were assigned to V, D and J genes according to IMGT and analyzed in immunoSEQ Analyzer, with only productive sequences retained. To calculate clonality, Shannon entropy was normalized by log2 of the number of productive unique sequences and then subtracted from one. Public and private clones were assessed among the 100 most prevalent clones of each patient and control. A clone was defined as Susac-specific if it was absent from the healthy and MS cohorts, from roughly 980 published viral clones and from other ImmuneACCESS disease sequences. TCRdb cleaned the public reads at Q25 with fastp, built clones with MiXCR and kept in-frame beta chains. Rows merge per CDR3 protein into single entries with the most common DNA and genes. The V and J calls come from TCRdb's annotation, not from the publication. In all, the sample holds over 350,000 distinct CDR3 sequences, and more than 80% of those were seen once. Jointly, the top ten make up about 0.1% of the sample.

Findings and caveats that apply to the study as a whole: The number of individuals in the TCR sequencing and HLA analysis was acknowledged as relatively small.

High-throughput TCR beta sequencing profiled peripheral blood CD8+ and CD4+ T cells from healthy donors, Susac syndrome patients and multiple sclerosis patients. The multiple sclerosis controls were treatment-naive patients who had stable or active relapsing-remitting disease and met the revised McDonald criteria. CD8+ TEMRA cells were enriched by FACS, while bulk CD8+ and CD4+ T cells were purified by magnetic negative isolation. Blood was collected in EDTA tubes and processed within 24 hours, with PBMCs isolated through density gradient centrifugation. PBMCs intended for TCR sequencing were cryopreserved in liquid nitrogen and thawed later in a water bath at 37 degrees C. The sorted or isolated CD4+, CD8+ and CD8+ TEMRA cells reached a purity of at least 90%.

The TCR was taken from a human donor with multiple sclerosis. The chain uses TRBV19 and TRBJ2-7, and the D gene may be TRBD1, 5 bases matching. Sequencing input: CD8+ T cells from PBMCs. The nucleotide sequence reads as follows: TGTGCCAGTAGTAGTCGACAGTTCTACGAGCAGTACTTC. The encoded protein is CASSSRQFYEQYF.